The 5 T cell receptor beta chains presented below share a single source sample, sequenced in a study of Ad26.COV2.S vaccination and SARS-CoV-2 variants. Sequencing was performed with immunoSEQ multiplex PCR; in TCRdb, only in-frame clones are kept and a portion is missing. The repertoire includes over 110,000 clones, 70% to 90% of them detected once, and approximately 5.1% sits in the top ten. The sample was peripheral blood, taken after recovery from COVID-19. Source of these receptors: a human donor who had recovered from COVID-19.

The chain carries TRBV2 and TRBJ1-5, with D tentatively TRBD1 (6 bases). Per germline, CDR1 SNHLY and CDR2 FYNNEI. Deletions cut 0 bases from V and 7 bases from J, with 13 bases between. The CDR3 runs to 15 residues. CDR3 in DNA: TGTGCCAGCAGTGAAGCGACAGGCCGCGGACAGCCCCAGCATTTT. Translation gives CASSEATGRGQPQHF.

J is TRBJ1-1 and V is TRBV7-9, with TRBD1 identical over 11 bases. V gave up 0 bases and J gave up 1 base; unmatched junction bases: 1. The CDR3 length is 16 residues. Germline-derived CDR1 and CDR2 are SEHNR and FQNEAQ (reference sequence). In nucleotides, the CDR3 is TGTGCCAGCAGCTTAGCGGGGACAGGGGGGAACACTGAAGCTTTCTTT. It is translated as CASSLAGTGGNTEAFF.

The chain recombines TRBV6-6 with TRBJ1-2, with 8 positions matching TRBD1. Germline V gene lookup returns CDR1 MNHNY and CDR2 SVGAGI (reference sequence). V trimming: 4 bases; J trimming: 6 bases; junction bases outside the gene matches: 7. This CDR3 is 14 amino acids long. The CDR3 region has the DNA TGTGCCAGCAGTTCCCATGACAGGGGAAATGGCTACACCTTC. It encodes CASSSHDRGNGYTF.

For the CDR3, the DNA is TGTGCCAGCATCCCGGGGACGAGAGCGACCTACAATGAGCAGTTCTTC. It specifies CASIPGTRATYNEQFF. The rearrangement uses TRBV7-2 and TRBJ2-1; D may correspond to TRBD1 or TRBD2 (5 bases each). V lost 7 bases, J lost 2 bases, and 18 bases lay in between. Germline V gives CDR1 SGHTA, CDR2 FQGNSA. The CDR3 has 16 residues.

V gene TRBV28 combines with J gene TRBJ1-1; D unclear. The V end lost 2 bases, the J end lost 3 bases, and 10 bases lay between the germline ends. The CDR3 is made up of 14 amino acids. CDR1 and CDR2 from the germline V gene are MDHEN and SYDVKM. DNA for the CDR3: TGTGCCAGCAGTTTAACCGGCGGCGACACTGAAGCTTTCTTT. This encodes CASSLTGGDTEAFF.